What follows is one TCR beta chain and its context. What it recognizes is unknown. V was cut by 7 bases and J by 3 bases, with 16 bases left in between. Germline V gives CDR1 MNHNS, CDR2 SASEGT. The CDR3 extends over 14 amino acids. The data were obtained in a study of T cells in Graves' hyperthyroidism and ophthalmopathy. Diagnoses were established using clinical symptoms, serum thyroxine and TRAb, thyroid ultrasound and orbital computed tomography. The authors obtained PBMCs from over 8 ml of fresh peripheral blood. The CDR3 regions of TCR beta were amplified from RNA transcripts. TCR CDR3 underwent first-round RT-PCR with the HTBI primer set. One entry per CDR3 protein results from TCRdb running MiXCR on the multiplex PCR reads. Of 500,000 or so distinct CDR3 sequences listed, 17% are singletons. Study-level points and caveats: Onset of ophthalmopathy came a median approximately 6.5 months after the model predicted it. Most thyroid clonotypes that were expanded above 0.001 also turned up in blood.

The sample taken for sequencing was blood. The V gene is TRBV6-1, the J gene TRBJ2-7, with a possible D match to TRBD1 (5 bases). The receptor's source is a woman between 18 and 30 years old with Graves' ophthalmopathy. Written as DNA, the CDR3 is TGTGCCAGCATACCCGAGACAGTGCTCTACGAGCAGTACTTC. Protein product: CASIPETVLYEQYF.